These T cell receptor beta chains were read from a single sample in a study of beta chain features in type 1 diabetes. Produced via immunoSEQ multiplex PCR; TCRdb's table is partial and in-frame only. This repertoire shows around 300,000 clones, about 10% found once; its top ten account for 0.015%. The specimen sequenced was naive CD4+ T cells from blood. The receptors here all came from a woman aged 25 to 39 in good health. Both conserved end residues are part of each CDR3. Each record gives: J gene, clone size, D gene, V gene, CDR3 DNA, CDR3 protein. A D gene is named only where the DNA matches it firmly. A row's size may be missing; if present it is once, few, many or a size class.

j_gene: TRBJ2-1
abundance: .
d_gene: .
v_gene: TRBV5-6
CDR3nt: TGTGCCAGCAGCCCTTCGGCGGGAAGCTCCTACAATGAGCAGTTCTTC
CDR3aa: CASSPSAGSSYNEQFF

j_gene: TRBJ2-6
abundance: few
d_gene: .
v_gene: TRBV7-2
CDR3nt: TGTGCCAGCAGCTCAACGGGTGGTAGTCCTGGGGCCAACGTCCTGACTTTC
CDR3aa: CASSSTGGSPGANVLTF

j_gene: TRBJ2-1
abundance: .
d_gene: TRBD2
v_gene: TRBV11-2
CDR3nt: TGTGCCAGCAGCCAAGGCGGGAGCTCCTACAATGAGCAGTTCTTC
CDR3aa: CASSQGGSSYNEQFF

j_gene: TRBJ2-1
abundance: .
d_gene: .
v_gene: TRBV25-1
CDR3nt: TGTGCCAGCAGTGAGGAAGGGCGGCGGGACTACAATGAGCAGTTCTTC
CDR3aa: CASSEEGRRDYNEQFF

j_gene: TRBJ1-3
abundance: few
d_gene: .
v_gene: TRBV19
CDR3nt: TGTGCCAGTAGTATGGGCTTCTCTGGAAACACCATATATTTT
CDR3aa: CASSMGFSGNTIYF

j_gene: TRBJ2-7
abundance: few
d_gene: TRBD2
v_gene: TRBV4-2
CDR3nt: TGTGCCAGCAGCCAAGAGGATTCAAGTAGCGGGACCCCCTACGAGCAGTACTTC
CDR3aa: CASSQEDSSSGTPYEQYF

j_gene: TRBJ2-3
abundance: few
d_gene: TRBD2
v_gene: TRBV6-6
CDR3nt: TGTGCCAGCAGTTACTCGATCGAGGGAGGGCTGGATACGCAGTATTTT
CDR3aa: CASSYSIEGGLDTQYF

j_gene: TRBJ2-3
abundance: .
d_gene: TRBD2
v_gene: TRBV9
CDR3nt: TGTGCCAGCAGCGTAGACCCTAGCGGGAACACAGATACGCAGTATTTT
CDR3aa: CASSVDPSGNTDTQYF

j_gene: TRBJ2-5
abundance: few
d_gene: .
v_gene: TRBV30
CDR3nt: TGTGCCTGGAGTGTAGGGGGAAAGACCCAGTACTTC
CDR3aa: CAWSVGGKTQYF

j_gene: TRBJ2-7
abundance: few
d_gene: TRBD1
v_gene: TRBV7-9
CDR3nt: TGTGCCAGCAGCCGACAGGGAAGCTACGAGCAGTACTTC
CDR3aa: CASSRQGSYEQYF

j_gene: TRBJ2-5
abundance: .
d_gene: TRBD2
v_gene: TRBV2
CDR3nt: TGTGCCAGCAGAGTCCGGTTTTCGGCTAGCGGAACCCAAGAGACCCAGTACTTC
CDR3aa: CASRVRFSASGTQETQYF

j_gene: TRBJ2-7
abundance: .
d_gene: .
v_gene: TRBV7-2
CDR3nt: TGTGCCAGCGGTGCCTTGGGACTTCCCTACGAGCAGTACTTC
CDR3aa: CASGALGLPYEQYF

j_gene: TRBJ2-5
abundance: few
d_gene: TRBD1
v_gene: TRBV28
CDR3nt: TGTGCCAGCAGTTCGCACGGGACAGGGTCTAGAAAGACCCAGTACTTC
CDR3aa: CASSSHGTGSRKTQYF

j_gene: TRBJ2-3
abundance: few
d_gene: TRBD2
v_gene: TRBV5-6
CDR3nt: TGTGCCAGCAGCTCACCACTAGCGGGAGCAGATACGCAGTATTTT
CDR3aa: CASSSPLAGADTQYF

j_gene: TRBJ2-1
abundance: .
d_gene: TRBD2
v_gene: TRBV5-6
CDR3nt: TGTGCCAGCAGCAAGGGACTAGCGGGCTACAATGAGCAGTTCTTC
CDR3aa: CASSKGLAGYNEQFF

j_gene: TRBJ2-2
abundance: .
d_gene: TRBD2
v_gene: TRBV28
CDR3nt: TGTGCCAGCAGTTTCTCAGGCGGGAGAACCGGGGAGCTGTTTTTT
CDR3aa: CASSFSGGRTGELFF

j_gene: TRBJ2-5
abundance: .
d_gene: .
v_gene: TRBV9
CDR3nt: TGTGCCAGCAGCGGACCTCCTTTGCGGGAAGGTTGGGAGACCCAGTACTTC
CDR3aa: CASSGPPLREGWETQYF

j_gene: TRBJ2-3
abundance: .
d_gene: .
v_gene: TRBV12-5
CDR3nt: TGTGCTAGTGGTTTGGCGGGAGCCGTAGATACGCAGTATTTT
CDR3aa: CASGLAGAVDTQYF

j_gene: TRBJ2-7
abundance: .
d_gene: .
v_gene: TRBV28
CDR3nt: TGTGCCAGCAGTTTTGAGGCCGCTAGGGAGCAGTACTTC
CDR3aa: CASSFEAAREQYF

j_gene: TRBJ2-5
abundance: .
d_gene: TRBD2
v_gene: TRBV30
CDR3nt: TGTGCCGGGAGGGCGGCGGGAGCAGAGACCCAGTACTTC
CDR3aa: CAGRAAGAETQYF

j_gene: TRBJ2-4
abundance: .
d_gene: .
v_gene: TRBV28
CDR3nt: TGTGCCAGCGGCCCGGAGGGCCCAGCCAAAAACATTCAGTACTTC
CDR3aa: CASGPEGPAKNIQYF

j_gene: TRBJ2-7
abundance: .
d_gene: TRBD2
v_gene: TRBV7-9
CDR3nt: TGTGCCAGCAGCTTAGATTGGGGCCTAGCGGATTCCTACGAGCAGTACTTC
CDR3aa: CASSLDWGLADSYEQYF

j_gene: TRBJ2-7
abundance: few
d_gene: .
v_gene: TRBV28
CDR3nt: TGTGCCAGCAGTTTTGGAGGGTTCGAGCAGTACTTC
CDR3aa: CASSFGGFEQYF

j_gene: TRBJ2-2
abundance: few
d_gene: TRBD2
v_gene: TRBV4-2
CDR3nt: TGTGCCAGCAGCCAAGATGGCCTAGCGGAGTACACCGGGGAGCTGTTTTTT
CDR3aa: CASSQDGLAEYTGELFF

j_gene: TRBJ1-1
abundance: few
d_gene: .
v_gene: TRBV29-1
CDR3nt: TGCAGCGTTGGCGGAGGCAGGTCAAACACTGAAGCTTTCTTT
CDR3aa: CSVGGGRSNTEAFF

j_gene: TRBJ1-1
abundance: .
d_gene: TRBD1
v_gene: TRBV7-9
CDR3nt: TGTGCCAGCATCAGACAGGGAATGAACACTGAAGCTTTCTTT
CDR3aa: CASIRQGMNTEAFF